The next 7 T cell receptor beta chains were all read from a single sample in a study of shared clonotypes between healthy human individuals. Sequencing used immunoSEQ multiplex PCR; TCRdb keeps in-frame clones, though not all of them. The sample has under 2,000,000 clones; about 95% are singletons. Naivety among CD8 cells was defined by CD45RO negativity and positive CCR7 selection, thereby excluding terminally differentiated effector memory CD45RA+ cells. Sequences were obtained from naive CD8+ T cells sorted from blood. The receptors derive from a man aged 18-30 years in good health.

This chain uses TRBV5-1 with TRBJ2-3, with 9 bases fitting TRBD2. Trimming took 0 bases from V and 6 from J; bases not matched to a gene: 5. In germline, CDR1 is SGHRS, CDR2 YFSETQ. This CDR3 is 15 amino acids long. CDR3 DNA sequence: TGCGCCAGCAGCTTGGACGGGCTAGCGGGGGATACGCAGTATTTT. This codes for CASSLDGLAGDTQYF.

The gene calls are TRBV5-4 and TRBJ2-5; 8 bases fit TRBD2. The CDR3 runs to 17 residues. The V and J ends lost 1 base and 1 base, in that order; junction bases with no gene match: 9. CDR1 and CDR2 (germline): SGHNT, YYREEE (reference sequence). The CDR3 nucleotides are TGTGCCAGCAGCTTGTCTGGTCGGGGGGGCCTCCAAGAGACCCAGTACTTC. Its protein product is CASSLSGRGGLQETQYF.

This sequence joins TRBV12-5 and TRBJ1-1, with TRBD1 identical over 7 bases. This CDR3 contains 14 residues. Germline V gene sequence: CDR1 LGHNT, CDR2 FRNRAP. The junction had 3 bases not matched to a gene; V was cut back by 2 bases and J by 3 bases. Here the CDR3 reads CASGLRQGYTEAFF. Written as DNA, the CDR3 is TGTGCTAGTGGTTTGCGACAGGGCTACACTGAAGCTTTCTTT.

A word on this clone: The same CDR3 arises from other DNA sequences in this sample as well. The J gene is TRBJ2-7, the V gene TRBV2, with no clear D. The CDR3 is 11 amino acids. The germline gives CDR1 SNHLY, CDR2 FYNNEI. V lost 6 bases, J lost 0 bases, and 3 bases lay in between. The CDR3 loop reads CASSGSYEQYF. The CDR3 DNA is TGTGCCAGCAGCGGCTCCTACGAGCAGTACTTC.

This clone was seen only once. V gene TRBV14 combines with J gene TRBJ2-7, with 7 bases that match TRBD2. Trimming at V came to 0 bases and at J to 6 bases, leaving 11 bases not matched to a gene. The CDR3 extends over 16 amino acids. CDR1 is SGHDN, CDR2 FVKESK, per germline. The CDR3 protein is CASSQDPGTPGGEQYF. In nucleotides, the CDR3 is TGTGCCAGCAGCCAAGATCCCGGGACCCCGGGAGGCGAGCAGTACTTC.

The rearrangement links TRBV7-9 to TRBJ2-1; 12 bases are shared with TRBD2. The trim removed 0 bases at V and 6 bases at J, leaving 0 bases unmatched. The CDR3 consists of 15 residues. CDR1 SEHNR and CDR2 FQNEAQ come from the germline V gene (reference sequence). CDR3 in amino acids: CASSLATSGGNEQFF. The CDR3 DNA is TGTGCCAGCAGCTTAGCGACTAGCGGGGGCAATGAGCAGTTCTTC.

As for this clone: Within the sample, other DNA sequences also encode this same CDR3. The V gene is TRBV7-9, the J gene TRBJ1-2; D possibly corresponds to TRBD1 (6 bases). CDR3 length: 13 amino acids. In germline, CDR1 is SEHNR, CDR2 FQNEAQ (reference sequence). Between the trimmed V and J ends, which lost 1 base and 4 bases, there was a span of 7 bases. CDR3 sequence: CASSLGTVYGYTF. In DNA form, the CDR3 reads TGTGCCAGCAGCTTAGGGACAGTCTATGGCTACACCTTC.